The source of this TCR beta chain is a study of graft-versus-host responses after intestinal transplantation. For the study at large: Anti-thymocyte globulin served as induction for all recipients, who then took tacrolimus and steroids for three to four years. Notes on the study in general: GvH clones appeared in recipient marrow, some first in ileum or blood.

Produced via immunoSEQ multiplex PCR; TCRdb's table is partial and in-frame only. The sample records more than 85,000 clones, about four fifths being singletons. Notes on this clone: Its specificity is not known.

This clonotype was sampled from a human donor who received an intestinal transplant. Sequencing used unstimulated CD4+ T cells sorted from spleen or lymph node cells, obtained before intestinal transplant.

The CDR3 DNA reads as TGTGCCAGCAGCTTAGGTGGGGCGGACCAAGAGACCCAGTACTTC. Protein sequence: CASSLGGADQETQYF. The gene calls are TRBV11-3 and TRBJ2-5; perhaps TRBD1 as D (5 bases). The germline V gene has CDR1 SGHNT and CDR2 YENEEA. The CDR3 sequence is 15 residues long. Trimming took off 1 base at V and 0 bases at J, with 9 bases between the two ends.